This T cell receptor (beta chain) derives from a study of T-cell reconstitution after alpha-beta-depleted transplantation in children. The library targeted TCRbeta and was prepared with unique molecular identifiers. Each CDR3 protein gets one entry after TCRdb re-called the PCR reads with MiXCR. The repertoire holds just over 950,000 distinct CDR3 sequences, with roughly 29% as singletons. The sequence was obtained from a boy under two years old who had a stem cell transplant for SCID, so the T cells may come from the graft donor. The sequenced sample was PBMCs, mostly from graft donor cells, obtained 360 days after TCRalphabeta/CD19-depleted stem cell transplant.

This chain's CDR3 is CASSPQTGFDTQYF. The CDR3 bases are TGTGCCAGCAGTCCCCAGACAGGGTTTGATACGCAGTATTTT. The V and J genes are TRBV27 and TRBJ2-3, with 7 bases that match TRBD1. CDR1 is MNHEY, CDR2 SMNVEV, per germline (reference sequence). CDR3 size: 14 residues. V gave up 5 bases and J gave up 6 bases; unmatched junction bases: 8.